The T cell receptor (beta chain) described here comes from a study of human T cells and chemical hapten exposure. As for the study in general: Yields of TCR per sample differed, chiefly owing to small differences in pooled library volume. Study-level points and caveats: The presence of alopecia in the donors means their immune response may differ from healthy people's. Versus controls, expanded TCRs had significantly more large CDR3 similarity clusters.

MiXCR was run by TCRdb on the RACE reads, yielding one entry per CDR3 protein. The sample has tens of thousands of distinct CDR3 sequences; 9.5% to 10% are singletons. This clonotype was seen a few times. Antigen specificity is unknown. The sample's time point: patch test 2, 6 weeks after DPC sensitization. As for treatment: therapeutic diphenylcyclopropenone sensitization with weekly scalp DPC. Extraction yielded total RNA from whole blood (unfractionated). The CDR3 sequence is 14 residues long. CDR1 is SGHRS and CDR2 is YFSETQ in the germline V gene. V gave up 7 bases and J gave up 8 bases, with 19 bases separating them.

This sequence joins TRBV5-1 and TRBJ2-4; weak D call: TRBD2 (6 bases). The source is a woman aged 25 to 39 with alopecia areata. Some clones in this sample may be carry-over from other donors' samples. This specimen consisted of whole blood, obtained in connection with sensitization to the hapten diphenylcyclopropenone (DPC). The CDR3 DNA follows: TGCGCCAGCTTTAGTGGAGGGGCCGGAGACATTCAGTACTTC. This codes for CASFSGGAGDIQYF. The full variable domain, with the rest looked up from reference TRBV5-1 and TRBJ2-4, is KAGVTQTPRYLIKTRGQQVTLSCSPISGHRSVSWYQQTPGQGLQFLFEYFSETQRNKGNFPGRFSGRQFSNSRSEMNVSTLELGDSALYLCASFSGGAGDIQYFGAGTRLSVL.